This T cell receptor (beta chain) was retrieved from a study of blood T cells in healthy people across ages. Notes on the study in general: Older age coincided with a roughly linear decline in TCR beta diversity per million T cells. In the absence of known donor CMV status, changes in expanded clonotypes were possibly confounded.

The use of a sample-barcoded 5' primer and a J-beta primer mix characterized a second PCR of roughly 6 to 11 cycles. TCRdb re-analysed the 5' RACE reads in MiXCR, keeping a single row per CDR3 protein. Of some 640,000 distinct CDR3 sequences in the sample, around 45% were seen once. On this clonotype itself: Antigen specificity is unknown.

Losses at the gene ends were 4 bases for V and 4 bases for J; bases not matched to a gene: 7. CDR3 length: 14 residues. Germline V CDR1 and CDR2: DFQATT, SNEGSKA (reference sequence). This chain links TRBV20-1 with TRBJ1-1; 9 bases match TRBD1. The sequencing sample was made of blood. This receptor was identified in a woman aged 55-69 years in good health. This CDR3 is CSATWGQGSTEAFF. As DNA, the CDR3 is TGCAGTGCTACGTGGGGACAGGGTAGCACTGAAGCTTTCTTT.